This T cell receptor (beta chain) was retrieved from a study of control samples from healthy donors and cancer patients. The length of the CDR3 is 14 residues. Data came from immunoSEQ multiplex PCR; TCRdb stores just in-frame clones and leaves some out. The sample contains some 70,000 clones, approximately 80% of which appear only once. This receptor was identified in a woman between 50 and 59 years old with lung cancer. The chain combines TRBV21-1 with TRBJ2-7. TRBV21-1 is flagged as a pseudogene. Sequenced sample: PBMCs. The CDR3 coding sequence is TGTGCCAGCACCCCATTAGAAGGGAAAGACGAGCAGTACTTC. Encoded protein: CASTPLEGKDEQYF.